The entry below gives a single TCR beta chain sequence along with its context. Profiled with immunoSEQ multiplex PCR; TCRdb holds only in-frame clones, not every one. This sample has hundreds of thousands of clones; 83% occur once, and the top ten carry almost 7.5%. This sample's treatment: around 19 received Ad26.COV2.S at low or high dose, single or two shots; five or six received placebo; per-sample allocation not given. The samples were gathered on day 63 after the first injection of vaccine or placebo. The sample belongs to a study of Ad26.COV2.S vaccination and SARS-CoV-2 variants. Germline V lookup: CDR1 SGHDN, CDR2 FVKESK. V lost 4 bases and J lost 2; bases outside the gene matches: 12. The CDR3 is 17 amino acids.

The receptor was isolated from a person between 18 and 60 years old who received the Ad26.COV2.S COVID-19 vaccine or a placebo. The V gene is TRBV14, the J gene TRBJ2-5, with 8 bases identical to TRBD2. Sequencing used peripheral blood, obtained in a trial of Ad26.COV2.S vaccine versus placebo. CDR3 protein: CASSRLSGLVSQETQYF. The CDR3 DNA sequence: TGTGCCAGCAGCCGGTTATCGGGACTAGTCTCACAAGAGACCCAGTACTTC.